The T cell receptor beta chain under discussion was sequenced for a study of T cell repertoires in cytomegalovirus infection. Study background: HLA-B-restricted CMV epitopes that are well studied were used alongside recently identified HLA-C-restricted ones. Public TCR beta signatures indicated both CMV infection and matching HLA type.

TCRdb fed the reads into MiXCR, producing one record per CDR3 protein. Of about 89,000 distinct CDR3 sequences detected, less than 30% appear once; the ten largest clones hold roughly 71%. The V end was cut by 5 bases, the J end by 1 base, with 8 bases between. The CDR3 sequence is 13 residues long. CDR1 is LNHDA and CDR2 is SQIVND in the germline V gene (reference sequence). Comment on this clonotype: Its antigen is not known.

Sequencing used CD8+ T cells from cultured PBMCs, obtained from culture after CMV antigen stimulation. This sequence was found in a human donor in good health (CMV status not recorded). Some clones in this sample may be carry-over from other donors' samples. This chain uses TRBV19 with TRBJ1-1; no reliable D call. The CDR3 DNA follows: TGTGCCAGTAGTTGGCCGACGAACACTGAAGCTTTCTTT. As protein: CASSWPTNTEAFF.